Listed below are T cell receptor beta chains from one sample, sequenced in a study of blood T cells in healthy people across ages. A single record per CDR3 protein comes from TCRdb applying MiXCR to the 5' RACE reads. In the table there are under 2,000,000 distinct CDR3 sequences, around half of which are singletons. The sequenced sample consisted of blood. These receptors all come from a woman aged 40 to 50 in good health. The CDR3 runs from the conserved cysteine through the conserved F or W. Fields, in order: CDR3 length, D gene, J gene, V gene, clone size, CDR3 protein, CDR3 DNA. A D gene is named only where the DNA matches it firmly. Clone size is stated in some rows and not others, as once, few, many or a class when expanded.

CDR3 length: 15; D gene: -; J gene: TRBJ2-7; V gene: TRBV6-5; clone size: -; CDR3 protein: CASSYSGGLSYEQYF; CDR3 DNA: TGTGCCAGCAGTTACTCGGGGGGGCTCTCCTACGAGCAGTACTTC
CDR3 length: 13; D gene: -; J gene: TRBJ2-5; V gene: TRBV7-2; clone size: many; CDR3 protein: CASSLSEGETQYF; CDR3 DNA: TGTGCCAGCAGCCTATCTGAGGGGGAGACCCAGTACTTC
CDR3 length: 20; D gene: -; J gene: TRBJ2-7; V gene: TRBV7-9; clone size: -; CDR3 protein: CASSLAGRQGRGLAYNEQYF; CDR3 DNA: TGTGCCAGCAGCTTAGCGGGAAGACAGGGCCGGGGACTTGCCTACAATGAGCAGTACTTC
CDR3 length: 13; D gene: -; J gene: TRBJ1-2; V gene: TRBV28; clone size: -; CDR3 protein: CASSPDWVYGYTF; CDR3 DNA: TGTGCCAGCAGTCCGGACTGGGTTTATGGCTACACCTTC
CDR3 length: 16; D gene: -; J gene: TRBJ1-2; V gene: TRBV27; clone size: -; CDR3 protein: CASSSRGTGGSYGYTF; CDR3 DNA: TGTGCCAGCAGTTCCCGAGGGACGGGCGGGAGTTATGGCTACACCTTC
CDR3 length: 13; D gene: -; J gene: TRBJ2-1; V gene: TRBV7-2; clone size: few; CDR3 protein: CASSLPTSNEQFF; CDR3 DNA: TGTGCCAGCAGCCTACCGACTAGCAATGAGCAGTTCTTC
CDR3 length: 14; D gene: TRBD1; J gene: TRBJ2-1; V gene: TRBV11-2; clone size: -; CDR3 protein: CASSRDRGLSEQFF; CDR3 DNA: TGTGCCAGCAGCCGGGACAGGGGGCTGAGTGAGCAGTTCTTC
CDR3 length: 13; D gene: -; J gene: TRBJ2-1; V gene: TRBV7-3; clone size: -; CDR3 protein: CASSPDVGDEQFF; CDR3 DNA: TGTGCCAGCAGCCCCGACGTGGGCGATGAGCAGTTCTTC
CDR3 length: 18; D gene: -; J gene: TRBJ1-2; V gene: TRBV28; clone size: -; CDR3 protein: CASSLNGPGQRLNYGYTF; CDR3 DNA: TGTGCCAGCAGCCTTAATGGCCCCGGCCAGCGCCTTAACTATGGCTACACCTTC
CDR3 length: 20; D gene: -; J gene: TRBJ2-1; V gene: TRBV7-9; clone size: few; CDR3 protein: CASSTPRNPRRGKTYNEQFF; CDR3 DNA: TGTGCCAGCAGCACACCGAGAAACCCGCGACGGGGGAAGACCTACAATGAGCAGTTCTTC
CDR3 length: 13; D gene: TRBD1; J gene: TRBJ2-5; V gene: TRBV28; clone size: -; CDR3 protein: CASRGTGRGEQYF; CDR3 DNA: TGTGCCAGCAGAGGGACAGGGCGAGGGGAGCAGTACTTC
CDR3 length: 15; D gene: TRBD2; J gene: TRBJ2-5; V gene: TRBV6-2/TRBV6-3; clone size: -; CDR3 protein: CASRSAGAHQETQYF; CDR3 DNA: TGTGCCAGCAGGTCAGCGGGGGCCCACCAAGAGACCCAGTACTTC
CDR3 length: 16; D gene: -; J gene: TRBJ1-1; V gene: TRBV4-1; clone size: -; CDR3 protein: CASSQVLGIRNTEAFF; CDR3 DNA: TGCGCCAGCAGCCAAGTATTGGGGATCAGGAACACTGAAGCTTTCTTT
CDR3 length: 15; D gene: -; J gene: TRBJ2-1; V gene: TRBV4-1; clone size: -; CDR3 protein: CASSLRGTAGDEQFF; CDR3 DNA: TGCGCCAGCAGCCTGAGGGGGACCGCAGGGGATGAGCAGTTCTTC